The 11 T cell receptor beta chains below all came from one sample that was sequenced in a study of identical twins. TCRdb used MiXCR to reprocess the 5' RACE reads, holding one entry per CDR3 protein. The sample records 1.5 million to 2 million distinct CDR3 sequences, more than 30% being singletons. Sequencing was performed on cord blood. These receptors came from a newborn girl in good health.

This clonotype was seen repeatedly, ten times or more. The rearrangement uses TRBV18 and TRBJ2-5; D perhaps matches TRBD1 (5 bases). In germline, CDR1 is KGHSH, CDR2 LQKENI. Trimming removed 1 base at V and 1 base at J, with 7 bases between. The CDR3 has 14 residues. CDR3 in amino acids: CASSPQGIQETQYF. CDR3 coding DNA: TGTGCCAGCTCACCACAGGGGATCCAAGAGACCCAGTACTTC. Looking up the rest from reference TRBV18 and TRBJ2-5 gives the full variable domain: NAGVMQNPRHLVRRRGQEARLRCSPMKGHSHVYWYRQLPEEGLKFMVYLQKENIIDESGMPKERFSAEFPKEGPSILRIQQVVRGDSAAYFCASSPQGIQETQYFGPGTRLLVL.

This chain links TRBV5-1 with TRBJ2-3, with 9 bases fitting TRBD2. V lost 3 bases to trimming and J lost 6 bases; unmatched junction nucleotides: 20. Germline CDR1 reads SGHRS; CDR2 reads YFSETQ. The length of the CDR3 is 19 residues. The CDR3 loop is CASSSAPPISGSARDTQYF. DNA for the CDR3: TGCGCCAGCAGCTCGGCGCCCCCAATTAGCGGGAGCGCCAGGGATACGCAGTATTTT.

The rearrangement joins TRBV3-1 to TRBJ2-5, with D possibly being TRBD1 (5 bases). The J call may be wrong; the DNA end is better matched by TRBJ2-1. Germline-derived CDR1 and CDR2 are LGHDT and YNNKEL (reference sequence). The CDR3 spans 15 residues. CDR3 residues: CASSRIRQYQETQFF. The CDR3, as DNA: TGTGCCAGCAGCCGGATTCGACAGTACCAAGAGACCCAGTTCTTC.

In its sample, this clonotype was seen a few times. The gene calls are TRBV11-2 and TRBJ2-5, with 11 bases that match TRBD2. J lost 5 bases, V lost 5 bases, and 4 bases had no gene match. The CDR3 is 14 amino acids. Per germline, CDR1 SGHAT and CDR2 FQNNGV. CDR3 sequence: CASSILAGVETQYF. CDR3 coding DNA: TGTGCCAGCAGCATACTAGCGGGGGTTGAGACCCAGTACTTC.

The V and J genes are TRBV7-2 and TRBJ2-3; D is possibly TRBD1 or TRBD2 (5 bases each). The V gene lost 2 bases and the J gene lost 2 bases, with 11 bases spanning the gap. Germline CDR1 SGHTA, CDR2 FQGNSA. The CDR3 has 15 amino acids. CDR3 sequence (DNA): TGTGCCAGCAGCTTACGGGGCCAAACCACAGATACGCAGTATTTT. Its translation: CASSLRGQTTDTQYF.

The rearrangement links TRBV7-8 to TRBJ1-1; TRBD1 is a possible D gene (5 bases). The V end was cut by 1 base, the J end by 5 bases, with 11 bases between. The germline V gene encodes CDR1 SGHVS and CDR2 FQNEAQ. The CDR3 loop spans 14 amino acids. CDR3: CASSLGRVGTEAFF. The CDR3 DNA reads as TGTGCCAGCAGCTTAGGCAGGGTTGGGACTGAAGCTTTCTTT. Combining the CDR3 with reference TRBV7-8 and TRBJ1-1 gives the whole variable domain GAGVSQSPRYKVAKRGQDVALRCDPISGHVSLFWYQQALGQGPEFLTYFQNEAQLDKSGLPSDRFFAERPEGSVSTLKIQRTQQEDSAVYLCASSLGRVGTEAFFGQGTRLTVV.

This clonotype occurred a few times. The genes are TRBV3-1 and TRBJ2-3; 8 bases are a match to TRBD2. The CDR3 is 16 residues long. Germline V CDR1 and CDR2: LGHDT, YNNKEL (reference sequence). Germline trimming cut 3 bases from V and 2 bases from J; bases unmatched to any gene: 7. The DNA of the CDR3 is TGTGCCAGCAGCCAGAGCGGGACTAGACTCACAGATACGCAGTATTTT. It encodes CASSQSGTRLTDTQYF.

This clonotype was seen a single time. Here the CDR3 DNA reads TGTGCCAGCAGTTCCGGGGGTGGGGACAGGGAAACTGAGCAGTTCTTC. Translation gives CASSSGGGDRETEQFF. This chain joins TRBV27 and TRBJ2-1, with 9 bases identical to TRBD1. V dropped 4 bases and J dropped 9; count of bases not matched to a gene: 13. Per the germline V gene, CDR1 is MNHEY and CDR2 is SMNVEV (reference sequence). The CDR3 sequence is 16 residues long.

The genes are TRBV19 and TRBJ2-1; D is perhaps TRBD2 (6 bases). CDR3 length: 14 amino acids. Trimming shortened V by 3 bases and J by 6 bases, and 12 bases separated the two germline ends. Looked up from germline, CDR1 is LNHDA and CDR2 is SQIVND (reference sequence). CDR3 region: CASSITSSPNEQFF. DNA of the CDR3: TGTGCCAGTAGTATCACTAGCTCCCCCAATGAGCAGTTCTTC.

This clonotype occurred a few times. The chain employs TRBV27 and TRBJ2-5; the D is unclear. CDR3 length: 12 residues. The ends were cut back, 8 bases at V and 7 bases at J, with 14 bases in the middle. Germline assignment: CDR1 MNHEY and CDR2 SMNVEV (reference sequence). The CDR3 loop is CASGLRAATQYF. The CDR3 region has the DNA TGTGCCAGCGGCCTTCGGGCCGCGACCCAGTACTTC.

The CDR3 sequence: CASSQAIYRTGPNYGYTF. As DNA, the CDR3 is TGTGCCAGCAGCCAAGCGATCTATCGGACAGGGCCTAACTATGGCTACACCTTC. The chain recombines TRBV4-2 with TRBJ1-2; 8 bases are shared with TRBD1. The CDR3 covers 18 residues. J was trimmed by 0 bases and V by 1 base; bases with no gene match: 10. Germline V gene data show CDR1 as LGHNA and CDR2 as YNFKEQ.